This T cell receptor beta chain is drawn from a study of blood T cell repertoires in COVID-19. V lost 1 base and J lost 7, with 17 bases in between. This CDR3 contains 15 residues. Germline V gene sequence: CDR1 MNHNS, CDR2 SASEGT. Original processing methods: Reference gene primers were amplified, and this amplification served to estimate nucleated cell counts. Clones were read by immunoSEQ multiplex PCR, and TCRdb kept only the in-frame ones, dropping some. D and trimming come from the DNA, and the V and J calls and clone size come from that table. The sample holds approximately 210,000 clones, over 75% seen once.

The specimen sequenced was PBMCs or T cells enriched from blood (not recorded which). The sequence came from a man aged 25 to 40 with acute COVID-19. V gene TRBV6-1 combines with J gene TRBJ2-7, with a possible D match to TRBD2 (5 bases). CDR3 protein: CASSEGRAVVKEQYF. CDR3 bases: TGTGCCAGCAGTGAAGGCAGAGCGGTCGTCAAAGAGCAGTACTTC.